This T cell receptor (beta chain) is from a study of control samples from healthy donors and cancer patients. Data came from immunoSEQ multiplex PCR; TCRdb stores just in-frame clones and leaves some out. The data contain approximately 170,000 clones, about 90% of them singletons. The V gene's germline CDR1 is MRHNA and CDR2 SNTAGT. The CDR3 loop spans 15 amino acids. V lost 5 bases, J lost 1 base, and 0 bases stayed unmatched. The sequence was collected from a woman in her twenties or thirties in good health. Material for sequencing was blood. This sequence joins TRBV6-4 and TRBJ2-2; 11 positions agree with TRBD2. The CDR3 region has the DNA TGTGCCAGCAGTACTAGCGGGGGGAACACCGGGGAGCTGTTTTTT. Residues: CASSTSGGNTGELFF.